This T cell receptor beta chain was recorded in a study of patients and donors after allogeneic stem cell transplantation. V shed 3 bases and J 1 base; nucleotides not matched to a gene: 5. Germline V gene lookup returns CDR1 SGHDN and CDR2 FVKESK. This CDR3 has 17 residues. MiXCR, run by TCRdb on the RT-PCR reads, gives a single entry per CDR3 protein. The sample includes about 160,000 distinct CDR3 sequences, approximately 24% of them seen just once. This chain links TRBV14 with TRBJ2-2, with TRBD2 identical over 10 bases. The TCR was taken from a human donor who was either an allogeneic HSCT recipient or a stem cell or donor lymphocyte infusion donor (not recorded which). It is not recorded whose cells these are; they may come from a transplant donor. The sequencing input was blood, either unsorted or a sorted T cell fraction (not recorded which). The CDR3 spells CASSHLWTSGNTGELFF. In nucleotides, the CDR3 is TGTGCCAGCAGCCATCTCTGGACTAGCGGGAACACCGGGGAGCTGTTTTTT.